The 10 T cell receptor beta chains below come from one sample, sequenced in a study of cytomegalovirus exposure and HLA in healthy donors. PCR was performed using 60 Vbeta and 13 Jbeta primers. Some clones are missing from TCRdb's copy, which holds only in-frame ones; the method was immunoSEQ multiplex PCR. This table lists about 200,000 clones. Sequenced sample: PBMCs. The receptors stem from a boy between 5 and 17 years old in good health and CMV-seronegative.

The chain has TRBV18 and TRBJ2-3, with 9 positions matching TRBD2. CDR3 size: 14 residues. Germline assignment: CDR1 KGHSH and CDR2 LQKENI. V lost 3 bases to trimming and J lost 4 bases; unmatched junction nucleotides: 2. The CDR3 nucleotides are TGTGCCAGCTCACCGGGACTAGCTCCAGATACGCAGTATTTT. Translated, it gives CASSPGLAPDTQYF.

CDR3 amino acids: CASSYNHGGRYNEQFF. The CDR3 DNA follows: TGTGCCAGCAGTTACAATCACGGGGGAAGATACAATGAGCAGTTCTTC. The chain is built from TRBV6-5 and TRBJ2-1, with D possibly matching TRBD2 (6 bases). This CDR3 region has 16 residues. The V gene's germline CDR1 is MNHEY and CDR2 SVGAGI. Trimming took 2 bases from V and 4 from J, leaving 15 bases between them.

The V and J genes are TRBV7-2 and TRBJ1-1, with D perhaps TRBD1 (5 bases). Trimming shortened V by 5 bases and J by 4 bases, and 11 bases separated the two germline ends. CDR3 length: 13 residues. From germline, CDR1 is SGHTA and CDR2 FQGNSA. The CDR3 sequence is CASSVARVTEAFF. The CDR3 bases are TGTGCCAGCAGCGTCGCCAGGGTCACTGAAGCTTTCTTT.

The J gene is TRBJ2-1, the V gene TRBV15; D gene ambiguous. Germline V gene lookup returns CDR1 LNHNV and CDR2 YYDKDF (reference sequence). This CDR3 has 15 residues. V was pared by 1 base and J by 1 base, with 8 bases between. CDR3 nucleotides: TGTGCCACCAGCAGAGTACAGCCTTCCTACAATGAGCAGTTCTTC. It codes for CATSRVQPSYNEQFF.

The chain carries TRBV7-3 and TRBJ2-5; D is ambiguous. The end of the DNA fits TRBJ2-7 better, so the J call may be wrong. This CDR3 region has 14 residues. The germline CDR1 and CDR2 sequences are SGHTA and FQGTGA. For the CDR3, the DNA is TGTGCCAGCAGCTTAACGGCGGCAACCTACGAGCAGTACTTC. The encoded protein is CASSLTAATYEQYF.

The chain uses TRBV5-1 and TRBJ2-7, with 12 bases identical to TRBD2. The germline gives CDR1 SGHRS, CDR2 YFSETQ. The CDR3 spans 16 residues. The ends lost 4 bases at V and 2 bases at J; junction bases unmatched: 7. The CDR3 loop is CASSKRLAGEAYEQYF. CDR3 DNA sequence: TGCGCCAGCAGCAAACGACTAGCGGGGGAGGCCTACGAGCAGTACTTC.

The rearrangement links TRBV6-1 to TRBJ1-4; no reliable D call. The CDR3 sequence is 14 residues long. From germline, CDR1 is MNHNS and CDR2 SASEGT. The V gene lost 3 bases and the J gene lost 2 bases, with 7 bases spanning the gap. CDR3 DNA: TGTGCCAGCAGTGAGAGGCAGACTAATGAAAAACTGTTTTTT. Translating gives CASSERQTNEKLFF.

The chain carries TRBV12-5 and TRBJ2-4, with a weak D call TRBD1 (5 bases). Trimming left V 6 bases short and J 1 base short, with 25 bases between. The V gene's germline CDR1 is LGHNT and CDR2 FRNRAP. The CDR3 consists of 19 residues. DNA for the CDR3: TGTGCTAGTGGCCTAGTCGGGTTGGGGCAACTTAGGGCCAAAAACATTCAGTACTTC. Protein product: CASGLVGLGQLRAKNIQYF.

J is TRBJ2-7 and V is TRBV7-8, with 8 positions matching TRBD2. Germline CDR1 is SGHVS and CDR2 is FQNEAQ. Unmatched junction bases numbered 11, after V lost 4 bases and J lost 3 bases. The CDR3 extends over 16 amino acids. CDR3 DNA: TGTGCCAGCAGCTCTCAGGGTAGCGGGGCCGTCTACGAGCAGTACTTC. Amino acids: CASSSQGSGAVYEQYF.

Comment on this clone: The germline gene is not matched at one end of the junction; a read error may be the cause. This sequence joins TRBV2 and TRBJ1-1; unclear D gene. Germline V gene data show CDR1 as SNHLY and CDR2 as FYNNEI. The CDR3 loop spans 13 amino acids. The CDR3: CAGSEARSKEAFF. CDR3 bases: TGTGCCGGCAGTGAAGCCAGGTCAAAAGAAGCTTTCTTT.